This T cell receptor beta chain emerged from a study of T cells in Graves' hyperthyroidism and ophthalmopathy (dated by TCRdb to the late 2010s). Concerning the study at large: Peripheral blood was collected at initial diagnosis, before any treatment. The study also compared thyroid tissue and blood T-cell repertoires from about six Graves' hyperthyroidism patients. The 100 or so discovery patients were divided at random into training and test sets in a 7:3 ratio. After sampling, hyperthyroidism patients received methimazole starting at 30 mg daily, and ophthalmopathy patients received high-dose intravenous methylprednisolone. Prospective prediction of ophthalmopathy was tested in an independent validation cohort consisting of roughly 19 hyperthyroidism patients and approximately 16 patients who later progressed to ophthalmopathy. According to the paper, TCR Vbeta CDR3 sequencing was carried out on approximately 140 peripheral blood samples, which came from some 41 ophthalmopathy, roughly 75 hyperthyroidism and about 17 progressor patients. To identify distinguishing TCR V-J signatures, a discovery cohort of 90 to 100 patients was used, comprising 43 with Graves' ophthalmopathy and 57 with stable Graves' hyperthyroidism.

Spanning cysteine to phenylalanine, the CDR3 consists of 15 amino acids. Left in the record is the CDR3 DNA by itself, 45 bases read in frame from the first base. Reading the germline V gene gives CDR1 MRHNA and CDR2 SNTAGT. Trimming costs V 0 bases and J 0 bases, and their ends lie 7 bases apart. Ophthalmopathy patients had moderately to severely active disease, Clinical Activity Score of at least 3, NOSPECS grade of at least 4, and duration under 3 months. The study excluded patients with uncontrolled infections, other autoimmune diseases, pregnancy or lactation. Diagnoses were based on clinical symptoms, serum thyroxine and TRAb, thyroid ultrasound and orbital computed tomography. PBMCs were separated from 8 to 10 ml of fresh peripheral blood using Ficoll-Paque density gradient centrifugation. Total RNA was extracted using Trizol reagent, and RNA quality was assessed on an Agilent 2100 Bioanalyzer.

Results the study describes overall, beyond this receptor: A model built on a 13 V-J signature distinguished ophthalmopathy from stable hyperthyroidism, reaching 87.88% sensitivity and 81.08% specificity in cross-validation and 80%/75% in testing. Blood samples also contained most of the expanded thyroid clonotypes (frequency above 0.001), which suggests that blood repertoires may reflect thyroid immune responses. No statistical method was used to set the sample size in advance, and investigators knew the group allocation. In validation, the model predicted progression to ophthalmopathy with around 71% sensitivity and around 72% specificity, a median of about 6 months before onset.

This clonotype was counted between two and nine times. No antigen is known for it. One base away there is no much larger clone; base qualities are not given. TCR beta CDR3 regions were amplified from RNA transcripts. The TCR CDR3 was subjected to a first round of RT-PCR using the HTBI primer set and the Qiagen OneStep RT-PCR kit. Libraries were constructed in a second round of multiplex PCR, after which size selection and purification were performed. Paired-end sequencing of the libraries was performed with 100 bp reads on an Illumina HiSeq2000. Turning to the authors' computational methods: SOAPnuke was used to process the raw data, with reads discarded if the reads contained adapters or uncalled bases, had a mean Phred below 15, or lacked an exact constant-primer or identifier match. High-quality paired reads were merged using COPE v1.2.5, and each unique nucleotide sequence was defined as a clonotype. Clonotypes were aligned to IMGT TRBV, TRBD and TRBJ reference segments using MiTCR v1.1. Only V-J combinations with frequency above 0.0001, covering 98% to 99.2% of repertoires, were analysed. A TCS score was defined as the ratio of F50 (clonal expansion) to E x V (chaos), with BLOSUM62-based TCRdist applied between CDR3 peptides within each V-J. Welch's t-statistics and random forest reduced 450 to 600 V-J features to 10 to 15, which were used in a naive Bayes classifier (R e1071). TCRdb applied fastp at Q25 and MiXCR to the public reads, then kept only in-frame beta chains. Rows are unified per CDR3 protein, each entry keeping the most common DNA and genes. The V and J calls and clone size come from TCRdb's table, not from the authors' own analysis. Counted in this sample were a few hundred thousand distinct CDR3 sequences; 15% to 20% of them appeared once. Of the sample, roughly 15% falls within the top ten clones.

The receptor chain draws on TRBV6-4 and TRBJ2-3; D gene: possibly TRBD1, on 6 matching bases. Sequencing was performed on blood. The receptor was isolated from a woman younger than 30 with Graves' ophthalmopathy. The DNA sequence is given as TGTGCCAGCAGTGACTCGAGGGGGAGCACAGATACGCAGTATTTT. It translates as CASSDSRGSTDTQYF.